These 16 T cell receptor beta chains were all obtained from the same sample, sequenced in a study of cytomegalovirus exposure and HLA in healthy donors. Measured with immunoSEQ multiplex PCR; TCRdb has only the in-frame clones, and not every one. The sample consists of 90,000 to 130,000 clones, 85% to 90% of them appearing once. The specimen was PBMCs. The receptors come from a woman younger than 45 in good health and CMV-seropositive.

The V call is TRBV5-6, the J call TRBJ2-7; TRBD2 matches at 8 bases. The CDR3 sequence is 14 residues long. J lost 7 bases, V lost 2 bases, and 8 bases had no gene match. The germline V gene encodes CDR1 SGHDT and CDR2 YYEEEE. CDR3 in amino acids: CASSLGGGRREQYF. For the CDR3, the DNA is TGTGCCAGCAGCTTAGGCGGGGGGAGGAGAGAGCAGTACTTC.

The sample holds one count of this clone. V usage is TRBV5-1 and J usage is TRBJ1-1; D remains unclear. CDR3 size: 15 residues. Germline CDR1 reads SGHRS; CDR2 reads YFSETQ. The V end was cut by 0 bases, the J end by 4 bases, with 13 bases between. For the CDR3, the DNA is TGCGCCAGCAGCTTGGCCGGCGGGCTGGGCACTGAAGCTTTCTTT. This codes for CASSLAGGLGTEAFF.

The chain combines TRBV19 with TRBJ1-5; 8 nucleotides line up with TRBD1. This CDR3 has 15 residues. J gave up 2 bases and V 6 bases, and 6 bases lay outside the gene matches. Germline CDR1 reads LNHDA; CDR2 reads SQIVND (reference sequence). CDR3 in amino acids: CASRLQTGGNQPQHF. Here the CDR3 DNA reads TGTGCCAGTAGATTACAGACAGGGGGCAATCAGCCCCAGCATTTT.

The CDR3 nucleotides read TGTGCCAGTAGTGTTGGGCCTAATCAGCCCCAGCATTTT. This codes for CASSVGPNQPQHF. The chain links TRBV19 to TRBJ1-5, with D hard to call. CDR1 is LNHDA and CDR2 is SQIVND in the germline V gene (reference sequence). The CDR3 length is 13 residues. Trimming stripped 5 bases from V and 4 bases from J, with 9 bases between.

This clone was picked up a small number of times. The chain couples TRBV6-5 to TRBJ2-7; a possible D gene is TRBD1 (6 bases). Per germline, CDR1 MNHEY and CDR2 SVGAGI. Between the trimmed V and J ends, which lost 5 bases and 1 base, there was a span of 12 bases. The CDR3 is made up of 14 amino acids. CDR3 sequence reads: CASSTMTGSYEQYF. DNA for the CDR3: TGTGCCAGCAGTACGATGACAGGTTCCTACGAGCAGTACTTC.

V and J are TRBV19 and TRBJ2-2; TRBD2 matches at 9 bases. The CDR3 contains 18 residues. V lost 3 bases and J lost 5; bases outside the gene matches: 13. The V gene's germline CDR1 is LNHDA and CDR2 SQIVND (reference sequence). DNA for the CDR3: TGTGCCAGTAGTATTCGGGTGGGGACTAGCCCTTGGACCGGGGAGCTGTTTTTT. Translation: CASSIRVGTSPWTGELFF.

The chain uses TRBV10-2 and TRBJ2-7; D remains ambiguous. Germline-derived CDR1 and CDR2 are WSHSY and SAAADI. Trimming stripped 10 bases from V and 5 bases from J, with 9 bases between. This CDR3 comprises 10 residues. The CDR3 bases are TGCGCCACCCTAAGAAACGAGCAGTACTTC. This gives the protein CATLRNEQYF.

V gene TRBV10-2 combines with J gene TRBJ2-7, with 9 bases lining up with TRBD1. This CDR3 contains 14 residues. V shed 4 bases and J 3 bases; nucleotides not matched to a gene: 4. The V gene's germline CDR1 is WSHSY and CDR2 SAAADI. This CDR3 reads CASSAGTGFYEQYF. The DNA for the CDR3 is TGCGCCAGCAGTGCCGGGACAGGGTTCTACGAGCAGTACTTC.

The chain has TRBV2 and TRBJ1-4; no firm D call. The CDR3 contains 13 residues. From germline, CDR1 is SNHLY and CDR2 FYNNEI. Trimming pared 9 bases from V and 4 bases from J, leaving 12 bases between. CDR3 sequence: CASHLQINEKLFF. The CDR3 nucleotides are TGTGCCAGTCACCTACAGATTAATGAAAAACTGTTTTTT.

The CDR3 DNA sequence: TGTGCCAGCAGCTTAGGTGTCGGGGTGGCGGTTACGCAGTATTTT. Protein: CASSLGVGVAVTQYF. V is TRBV11-3 and J is TRBJ2-3; D possibly corresponds to TRBD2 (5 bases). This CDR3 contains 15 residues. V lost 1 base and J lost 8, with 16 bases in between. Germline V CDR1 and CDR2: SGHNT, YENEEA.

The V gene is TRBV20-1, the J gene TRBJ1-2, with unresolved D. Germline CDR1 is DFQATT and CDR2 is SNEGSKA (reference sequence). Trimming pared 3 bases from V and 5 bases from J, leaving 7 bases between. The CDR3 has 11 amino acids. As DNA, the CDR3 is TGCAGTGCTAGGGTCGGGTATGGCTACACCTTC. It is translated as CSARVGYGYTF.

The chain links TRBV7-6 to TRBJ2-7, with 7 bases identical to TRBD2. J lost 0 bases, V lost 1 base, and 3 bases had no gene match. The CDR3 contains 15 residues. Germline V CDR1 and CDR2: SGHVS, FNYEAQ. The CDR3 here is CASSLGTSDSYEQYF. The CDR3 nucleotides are TGTGCCAGCAGCTTAGGGACTAGTGACTCCTACGAGCAGTACTTC.

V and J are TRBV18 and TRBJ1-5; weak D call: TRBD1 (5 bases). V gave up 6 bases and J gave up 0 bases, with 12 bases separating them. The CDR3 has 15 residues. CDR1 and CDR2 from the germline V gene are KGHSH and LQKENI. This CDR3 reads CASSPQGSSNQPQHF. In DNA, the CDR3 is TGTGCCAGCTCGCCGCAGGGTTCTAGCAATCAGCCCCAGCATTTT.

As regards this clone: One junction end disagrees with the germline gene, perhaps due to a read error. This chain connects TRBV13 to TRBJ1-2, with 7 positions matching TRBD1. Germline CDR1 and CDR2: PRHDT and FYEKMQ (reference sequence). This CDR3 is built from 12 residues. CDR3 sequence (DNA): TGTGCCAGCAGCTTAGCCGGGACAGATCCCTCCTTC. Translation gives CASSLAGTDPSF.

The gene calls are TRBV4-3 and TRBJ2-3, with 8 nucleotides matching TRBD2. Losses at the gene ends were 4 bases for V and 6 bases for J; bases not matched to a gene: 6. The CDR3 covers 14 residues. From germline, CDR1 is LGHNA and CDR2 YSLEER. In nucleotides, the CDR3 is TGCGCCAGCAGCCTGGGACTAGAGCAGGATACGCAGTATTTT. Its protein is CASSLGLEQDTQYF.

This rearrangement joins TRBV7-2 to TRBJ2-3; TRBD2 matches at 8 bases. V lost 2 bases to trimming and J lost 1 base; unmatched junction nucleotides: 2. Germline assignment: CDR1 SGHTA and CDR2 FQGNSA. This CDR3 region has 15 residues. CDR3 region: CASSLYGGGTDTQYF. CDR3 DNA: TGTGCCAGCAGCTTATACGGGGGGGGCACAGATACGCAGTATTTT.